The entry that follows covers one T cell receptor (beta chain) sequence. No cognate antigen has been identified for it. No base quality values were provided; no much bigger clone lies one nucleotide off. This sample includes further DNA sequences coding for the same CDR3. Enrolling through a virtual design, the prospective study's participants ranged in age from about 18 to 100 years and lived across roughly 24 United States geographic areas. In the prospective study, cohorts were assigned on the basis of participant-reported clinical history obtained from a screening survey and a study questionnaire. Recovered participants in ImmuneRACE Cohort 3 were defined as having two consecutive negative NP/OP PCR tests, clearance from a healthcare professional, or resolution of symptoms. In the prospective study, mobile phlebotomists collected whole blood, serum and a nasopharyngeal or oropharyngeal swab from each participant. Over a 2-month period, participants in the prospective study had the option of providing additional blood draws and questionnaires. Blood samples from the prospective study were shipped frozen or at room temperature prior to DNA extraction.

Between the V and J ends, shortened by 1 base and 2 bases respectively, the junction contains 10 bases. The CDR3 contains 15 residues, cysteine and phenylalanine counted. The read is trimmed to its CDR3 DNA, 45 bases read in frame from base 1. In the germline V gene (reference sequence), CDR1 corresponds to LGHDT and CDR2 to YNNKEL. The sample is drawn from a study of blood T cell repertoires in COVID-19 (dated by TCRdb to about 2020). Context from the whole study: Samples from collaborators originated in the United States, Italy and Spain and spanned both the acute and convalescent phases of COVID-19. Nearly every sample came with metadata listing a de-identified subject ID, COVID-19 status, age in years and sex. A freely available public database, intended as a resource for researchers studying the immune response to SARS-CoV-2, is where the repertoires were released. Deeply sampled blood TCRbeta repertoires from subjects exposed to, actively infected with, or recovered from COVID-19 were included in the dataset. The samples were drawn from the first 160 participants of the ongoing ImmuneRACE study and from roughly 1,300 subjects provided by 6 global collaborators. Where available, HLA class I and class II types were taken from metadata supplied by the sample provider and were not determined by assay-based typing. The prospective study material was composed of cDNA or gDNA derived from T cells, B-cell-depleted T cells, or PBMCs.

The immunoSEQ Assay, a bias-controlled multiplex PCR, was used to amplify TCRbeta CDR3 regions from genomic DNA. In the paper's pipeline: Within the assay, amplification of reference gene primers was used to estimate how many nucleated cells each sample contained. To quantify the absolute abundance of each unique TCRbeta CDR3 rearrangement, sequence reads were collapsed and filtered. For each sample, productive Simpson clonality was calculated as the square root of Simpson's diversity index over productive rearrangements. TCRdb provides this immuneACCESS table in a form limited to in-frame rearrangements. Some clones are lacking; in checked studies, under half of them reflect an unresolved V gene, and why the rest are absent is not known. V and J calls and clone size are given by that table; D and trimming were obtained from the DNA. The sample table contains about 380,000 clones; only one count was recorded for approximately 90% of them. The top ten hold about 1.1% of the sample.

General findings and caveats noted by the study authors: Clinical and demographic metadata were provided uncurated, with the amount varying by source and participant.

This receptor chain uses TRBV3-1 (or the pseudogene TRBV3-2) and TRBJ2-3; a tentative D match to TRBD1 spans 5 bases. Source material: PBMCs or T cells enriched from blood (not recorded which). The sequence was obtained from a woman between 18 and 30 years old who had recovered from COVID-19. The CDR3 sequence is CASSQGRGVTDTQYF. The DNA sequence reads TGTGCCAGCAGCCAAGGAAGGGGCGTCACAGATACGCAGTATTTT.